A selection of T cell receptor beta chains follows, all from one sample in a study of shared clonotypes between healthy human individuals. TCRdb keeps only in-frame clones here, not all; method: immunoSEQ multiplex PCR. The sample carries roughly 2,300,000 clones, around 93% recorded once. Sample: naive CD4+ T cells from PBMCs. The receptor source for this set is a man younger than 35 in good health. Some clones in this sample may be carry-over from other donors' samples. CDR3s include the opening cysteine and the closing phenylalanine or tryptophan. D genes are given only for firm matches. The size field is filled for only some rows; it gives once, few, many or a size class.

D gene	J gene	clone size	V gene	CDR3 protein	CDR3 DNA
.	TRBJ1-1	.	TRBV15	CATSRDQGAEAFF	TGTGCCACCAGCAGAGATCAAGGGGCTGAAGCTTTCTTT
.	TRBJ1-5	.	TRBV6-1	CASSESAWGQPQHF	TGTGCCAGCAGTGAATCCGCATGGGGGCAGCCCCAGCATTTT
TRBD2	TRBJ2-2	.	TRBV7-3	CASSPRGSGSTGELFF	TGTGCCAGCAGCCCCAGGGGTAGCGGGAGTACCGGGGAGCTGTTTTTT
.	TRBJ2-5	.	TRBV6-5	CASSPPGETQYF	TGTGCCAGCAGTCCTCCAGGCGAGACCCAGTACTTC
.	TRBJ2-2	.	TRBV30	CAWSVPFGELFF	TGTGCCTGGAGTGTACCCTTCGGGGAGCTGTTTTTT
.	TRBJ1-5	.	TRBV28	CASTGGYQPQHF	TGTGCCAGCACCGGGGGGTATCAGCCCCAGCATTTT
.	TRBJ2-7	.	TRBV19	CASSGYGTFYSYEQYF	TGTGCCAGTAGTGGGTACGGGACATTCTACTCCTACGAGCAGTACTTC
.	TRBJ2-3	.	TRBV5-6	CASSMGLGTDTQYF	TGTGCCAGCAGCATGGGCCTCGGCACAGATACGCAGTATTTT
.	TRBJ2-7	.	TRBV2	CASSEGWPSYEQYF	TGTGCCAGCAGTGAGGGTTGGCCCTCCTACGAGCAGTACTTC
TRBD1	TRBJ1-4	.	TRBV10-3	CAISESGTGTTNEKLFF	TGTGCCATCAGTGAGTCGGGGACAGGCACAACTAATGAAAAACTGTTTTTT
.	TRBJ2-1	once	TRBV25-1	CASSDIRDYNEQFF	TGTGCCAGCAGTGACATACGGGACTACAATGAGCAGTTCTTC
.	TRBJ2-7	.	TRBV18	CASSPPGSYEQYF	TGTGCCAGCTCACCGCCGGGCTCCTACGAGCAGTACTTC
TRBD2	TRBJ2-7	.	TRBV5-1	CASSLAASGSNYEQYF	TGCGCCAGCAGCTTGGCCGCTAGCGGGAGTAACTACGAGCAGTACTTC
TRBD1	TRBJ1-1	.	TRBV11-2	CASSLEGGTGTEAFF	TGTGCCAGCAGCTTAGAGGGAGGGACAGGGACTGAAGCTTTCTTT
.	TRBJ2-2	few	TRBV7-9	CASSLDTGELFF	TGTGCCAGCAGCTTGGACACCGGGGAGCTGTTTTTT
.	TRBJ1-2	once	TRBV30	CAWSTGSNYGYTF	TGTGCCTGGAGTACAGGGTCCAACTATGGCTACACCTTC
.	TRBJ2-1	.	TRBV5-1	CASSLGRELLNEQFF	TGCGCCAGCAGCTTGGGTCGGGAGCTCCTCAATGAGCAGTTCTTC
TRBD1	TRBJ1-5	few	TRBV28	CASSFPPGTGGNQPQHF	TGTGCCAGCAGTTTTCCACCCGGGACAGGGGGCAATCAGCCCCAGCATTTT
.	TRBJ2-7	once	TRBV27	CASRTSGYYEQYF	TGTGCCAGCCGTACGTCGGGGTATTACGAGCAGTACTTC
TRBD1	TRBJ1-1	once	TRBV19	CASSTKQGRSEAFF	TGTGCCAGTAGTACGAAACAGGGGCGGTCAGAAGCTTTCTTT
TRBD1	TRBJ2-7	.	TRBV25-1	CASRRTGSDYEQYF	TGTGCCAGCAGGAGGACAGGGAGTGACTACGAGCAGTACTTC
TRBD1	TRBJ1-2	.	TRBV2	CASRSTGGGYGYTF	TGTGCCAGCAGATCGACAGGGGGCGGGTATGGCTACACCTTC
.	TRBJ2-1	.	TRBV5-8	CASRTYNEQFF	TGTGCCAGCAGAACCTACAATGAGCAGTTCTTC
.	TRBJ2-3	once	TRBV7-2	CASSLALPGRGEDTQYF	TGTGCCAGCAGCTTAGCGCTCCCAGGTCGGGGTGAGGATACGCAGTATTTT
.	TRBJ1-5	few	TRBV9	CASSVDPNQPQHF	TGTGCCAGCAGCGTAGACCCTAATCAGCCCCAGCATTTT
TRBD1	TRBJ2-7	.	TRBV5-6	CASTLLGQGYEQYF	TGTGCCAGCACCCTGCTGGGACAGGGCTACGAGCAGTACTTC
.	TRBJ2-3	.	TRBV2	CASSGRPTDTQYF	TGTGCCAGCAGTGGCCGGCCCACAGATACGCAGTATTTT
TRBD1	TRBJ1-3	.	TRBV29-1	CSVVRGEGNTIYF	TGCAGCGTTGTCAGGGGGGAGGGAAACACCATATATTTT
.	TRBJ1-1	.	TRBV7-2	CASSTGNTEAFF	TGTGCCAGCAGCACAGGGAACACTGAAGCTTTCTTT
TRBD2	TRBJ2-1	.	TRBV11-2	CASSRLAGGPAGEQFF	TGTGCCAGCAGCCGCTTAGCGGGAGGGCCGGCAGGGGAGCAGTTCTTC
TRBD1	TRBJ1-2	.	TRBV28	CASSEPGQGIYGYTF	TGTGCCAGTAGCGAACCGGGACAGGGGATCTATGGCTACACCTTC
.	TRBJ1-1	.	TRBV2	CASSPTRALTEAFF	TGTGCCAGCAGTCCGACCCGGGCGCTCACTGAAGCTTTCTTT
TRBD2	TRBJ2-3	.	TRBV4-1	CASSQDHPSGARYF	TGCGCCAGCAGCCAAGATCATCCTAGCGGGGCGCGGTATTTT
TRBD1	TRBJ1-2	.	TRBV18	CASSPLKQGDYGYTF	TGTGCCAGCTCACCATTGAAGCAGGGGGACTATGGCTACACCTTC
.	TRBJ2-1	.	TRBV2	CASSARSSYNEQFF	TGTGCCAGCAGCGCTAGGAGCTCCTACAATGAGCAGTTCTTC
TRBD1	TRBJ1-1	.	TRBV7-2	CASSLGQGSTEAFF	TGTGCCAGCAGCTTAGGACAGGGGAGTACTGAAGCTTTCTTT
TRBD2	TRBJ2-7	.	TRBV10-3	CAIRLAAAYEQYF	TGTGCCATCCGGCTAGCGGCCGCCTACGAGCAGTACTTC
TRBD1	TRBJ2-4	.	TRBV27	CASSLPTIQGVGAKNIQYF	TGTGCCAGCAGTTTGCCCACTATACAGGGGGTTGGGGCCAAAAACATTCAGTACTTC
TRBD1	TRBJ2-3	.	TRBV5-1	CASRLTGGTDTQYF	TGCGCCAGCAGGCTGACAGGGGGGACAGATACGCAGTATTTT
.	TRBJ1-4	.	TRBV9	CASSVEQGIANEKLFF	TGTGCCAGCAGCGTAGAGCAGGGGATTGCTAATGAAAAACTGTTTTTT